Listed below are T cell receptor beta chains from one sample, sequenced in a study of blood T cell repertoires in COVID-19. The assay was immunoSEQ multiplex PCR, and TCRdb's table has in-frame clones only and misses some. Of approximately 70,000 clones in the sample, about 91% are singletons; the top ten hold around 12%. Sequenced input: peripheral blood. All receptors derive from a human donor with active COVID-19. The donor label of this sample is uncertain. The CDR3 runs from the conserved cysteine through the conserved F or W. The D gene is left open where the match is weak. The size entry is marked missing in some rows and otherwise reads once, few, many or a size class.

.	TRBV14	.	TRBJ2-1	TGTGCCAGCAGCCAAGACGCTGGGCCCTACCAGTTCTTC	CASSQDAGPYQFF
.	TRBV9	.	TRBJ2-2	TGTGCCAGCAGCGCCTTATACGGGGAGCTGTTTTTT	CASSALYGELFF
TRBD1	TRBV28	.	TRBJ2-7	TGTGCCAGTCGACAGGGTACCTACGAGCAGTACTTC	CASRQGTYEQYF
.	TRBV12-5	.	TRBJ2-5	TGTGCTAGTGGTCCCAGACAGGCCCCCCAAGAGACCCAGTACTTC	CASGPRQAPQETQYF
.	TRBV7-2	.	TRBJ2-5	TGTGCCAGCAGCTCTGGGTCGGGAGAGACCCAGTACTTC	CASSSGSGETQYF
.	TRBV7-6	.	TRBJ2-5	TGTGCCAGCAGCTCTACCGATATTAGGGGGGAGACCCAGTACTTC	CASSSTDIRGETQYF
.	TRBV21-1	.	TRBJ1-3	TGTGCCAGCACCGGGGACACTGGAAACACCATATATTTT	CASTGDTGNTIYF
TRBD1	TRBV9	.	TRBJ1-5	TGTGCCAGCAGCGTAGGGACAGGGATGTCGCAGCCCCAGCATTTT	CASSVGTGMSQPQHF
.	TRBV9	.	TRBJ1-1	TGTGCCAGCAGCCCCGGGTGGGAGATGACTAAAGCTTTCTTT	CASSPGWEMTKAFF
TRBD1	TRBV3-1/TRBV3-2	.	TRBJ1-2	TGTGCCAGCAGCCAAACGTCGGACAGGGCCTATGGCTACACCTTC	CASSQTSDRAYGYTF
TRBD1	TRBV11-1	once	TRBJ1-1	TGTGCCAGCAGCTTAGGGACAGGGTACACTGAAGCTTTCTTT	CASSLGTGYTEAFF
.	TRBV24-1	.	TRBJ2-3	TGTGCCACCAGTGCACTTGCCCGCACAGATACGCAGTATTTT	CATSALARTDTQYF
.	TRBV27	.	TRBJ1-5	TGTGCCAGCAGTGCACAGGGAGTGGGTAGCAATCAGCCCCAGCATTTT	CASSAQGVGSNQPQHF
.	TRBV3-1/TRBV3-2	.	TRBJ1-4	TGTGCCAGCAGCCAAGAGCCAGATCAAAAACTGTTTTTT	CASSQEPDQKLFF